These 30 T cell receptor beta chains originate from one sample sequenced in a study of shared clonotypes between healthy human individuals. Profiling relied on immunoSEQ multiplex PCR, and the TCRdb table lists in-frame clones only, not all of them. The repertoire holds under 2.5 million clones, with around 90% as singletons. The sample consisted of naive CD4+ T cells from PBMCs. The subset here: CD45RA+ positively selected. These receptors all come from a young man in good health. Some clones in this sample may be carry-over from other donors' samples.

Comment on this clone: In the same sample, other DNA sequences code for this CDR3. This sequence joins TRBV27 and TRBJ1-1; 7 bases fit TRBD1. The CDR3 length is 13 residues. The V gene's germline CDR1 is MNHEY and CDR2 SMNVEV (reference sequence). The ends lost 3 bases at V and 4 bases at J; junction bases unmatched: 2. The CDR3 DNA follows: TGTGCCAGCAGTTTGTACAGGGGCACTGAAGCTTTCTTT. Translated: CASSLYRGTEAFF.

The J gene is TRBJ2-7, the V gene TRBV2, with D tentatively TRBD1 or TRBD2 (5 bases each). V lost 6 bases and J lost 1, with 10 bases in between. The V gene's germline CDR1 is SNHLY and CDR2 FYNNEI. The CDR3 contains 13 residues. The CDR3 sequence: CASRRWGSYEQYF. As DNA, the CDR3 is TGTGCCAGCAGGAGGTGGGGGTCCTACGAGCAGTACTTC.

The chain employs TRBV5-3 and TRBJ1-6; no firm D call. TRBV5-3 is known as an ORF, though its function is uncertain. With 2 bases removed from V and 12 bases from J, the gap between germline ends came to 6 bases. This CDR3 contains 11 residues. The CDR3 DNA reads TGTGCCAGAAGCTTCTGGAGACCCCTCCACTTT. It specifies CARSFWRPLHF.

The chain recombines TRBV28 with TRBJ1-2, with 7 bases aligning to TRBD1. The ends lost 3 bases at V and 2 bases at J; junction bases unmatched: 18. The V gene's germline CDR1 is MDHEN and CDR2 SYDVKM. There are 19 residues in the CDR3. The CDR3 nucleotides read TGTGCCAGCAGTTTTTGGCTCCCTCTCTCGAGGGGGCGCAACTATGGCTACACCTTC. This sequence encodes CASSFWLPLSRGRNYGYTF.

V usage is TRBV15 and J usage is TRBJ2-5; 11 bases agree with TRBD1. Trimming took 2 bases from V and 4 from J; bases not matched to a gene: 3. The CDR3 is 15 amino acids. Germline V gives CDR1 LNHNV, CDR2 YYDKDF (reference sequence). For the CDR3, the DNA is TGTGCCACCAGCAGATCCGGGACAGGGGGAGAGACCCAGTACTTC. This encodes CATSRSGTGGETQYF. Full variable domain (missing parts from reference TRBV15 and TRBJ2-5): DAMVIQNPRYQVTQFGKPVTLSCSQTLNHNVMYWYQQKSSQAPKLLFHYYDKDFNNEADTPDNFQSRRPNTSFCFLDIRSPGLGDTAMYLCATSRSGTGGETQYFGPGTRLLVL.

The rearrangement uses TRBV7-9 and TRBJ1-4; a weak D match, TRBD1 (5 bases). The V end was cut by 5 bases, the J end by 7 bases, with 17 bases between. The CDR3 spans 15 residues. CDR1 and CDR2 from the germline V gene are SEHNR and FQNEAQ (reference sequence). CDR3 DNA: TGTGCCAGCAGCCCCGGGGGGGGAGGCTTTGAAAAACTGTTTTTT. The encoded protein is CASSPGGGGFEKLFF.

V gene TRBV9 combines with J gene TRBJ2-5, with TRBD1 matching 8 bases. The CDR3 extends over 15 amino acids. V gave up 4 bases and J gave up 4 bases; unmatched junction bases: 9. CDR1 SGDLS and CDR2 YYNGEE come from the germline V gene. The CDR3 DNA reads TGTGCCAGCAGCTCCCGGGACAGGAGGAGAGAGACCCAGTACTTC. Residues: CASSSRDRRRETQYF.

As to this clone: Other DNA sequences of this sample code for an identical CDR3. The chain carries TRBV29-1 and TRBJ2-1; 8 nucleotides match TRBD2. V shed 4 bases and J 5 bases; nucleotides not matched to a gene: 4. Germline V gene data show CDR1 as SQVTM and CDR2 as ANQGSEA. This CDR3 comprises 13 residues. The CDR3 DNA reads TGCAGCGTTGCCGGACTAGCAAACAATGAGCAGTTCTTC. Translated, it gives CSVAGLANNEQFF.

The V call is TRBV2, the J call TRBJ1-1; D uncertain. Trimming pared 6 bases from V and 1 base from J, leaving 9 bases between. The CDR3 loop spans 13 amino acids. Germline values: CDR1 SNHLY, CDR2 FYNNEI. The CDR3 loop reads CASRVEGNTEAFF. The CDR3 region has the DNA TGTGCCAGCAGGGTAGAGGGGAACACTGAAGCTTTCTTT.

The chain has TRBV9 and TRBJ2-1, with TRBD2 matching over 8 bases. In germline, CDR1 is SGDLS, CDR2 YYNGEE. This CDR3 contains 15 residues. V trimming: 4 bases; J trimming: 7 bases; junction bases outside the gene matches: 10. For the CDR3, the DNA is TGTGCCAGCAGCTACACTAGCGGCCTATGGAATGAGCAGTTCTTC. It codes for CASSYTSGLWNEQFF.

This chain links TRBV2 with TRBJ2-1; 7 bases align to TRBD2. CDR1 is SNHLY and CDR2 is FYNNEI in the germline V gene. With 8 bases clipped from V and 8 bases from J, the junction kept 6 bases outside the gene matches. This CDR3 is 12 amino acids long. The CDR3 nucleotides read TGTGCCAGCGGACTAGGTCTGGATGAGCAGTTCTTC. Translating it yields CASGLGLDEQFF.

The chain combines TRBV6-5 with TRBJ2-1, with 8 bases aligning to TRBD2. The germline V gene encodes CDR1 MNHEY and CDR2 SVGAGI. The CDR3 length is 14 residues. J gave up 9 bases and V 5 bases, and 9 bases lay outside the gene matches. The CDR3: CASSGGPAGGEQFF. For the CDR3, the DNA is TGTGCCAGCAGTGGGGGCCCCGCGGGGGGTGAGCAGTTCTTC.

The chain has TRBV4-3 and TRBJ2-7, with D uncertain. This CDR3 contains 13 residues. V lost 3 bases and J lost 3, with 9 bases in between. In germline, CDR1 is LGHNA, CDR2 YSLEER. The CDR3, as DNA: TGCGCCAGCAGCCATGCTAGAGGCTACGAGCAGTACTTC. Translated: CASSHARGYEQYF.

Comment on this clone: The same CDR3 arises from other DNA sequences in this sample as well. The rearrangement uses TRBV18 and TRBJ2-1; 10 nucleotides agree with TRBD2. CDR1 and CDR2 from the germline V gene are KGHSH and LQKENI. The CDR3 has 14 amino acids. The ends lost 1 base at V and 8 bases at J; junction bases unmatched: 2. The CDR3 sequence is CASSPQLAGDEQFF. The CDR3 region has the DNA TGTGCCAGCTCACCACAGCTAGCGGGAGATGAGCAGTTCTTC.

The chain links TRBV7-9 to TRBJ1-1; D gene uncertain. The CDR3 is 14 residues long. CDR1 and CDR2 (germline): SEHNR, FQNEAQ (reference sequence). Trimming left V 2 bases short and J 7 bases short, with 14 bases between. CDR3 sequence reads: CASSLMVVGGEAFF. The CDR3 nucleotides read TGTGCCAGCAGCTTAATGGTAGTTGGCGGTGAAGCTTTCTTT.

J is TRBJ2-3 and V is TRBV9; possibly TRBD1 or TRBD2 for D (5 bases each). With 4 bases removed from V and 1 base from J, the gap between germline ends came to 13 bases. The germline V gene encodes CDR1 SGDLS and CDR2 YYNGEE. This CDR3 is built from 15 residues. CDR3 sequence: CASSTGPAGTDTQYF. In DNA form, the CDR3 reads TGTGCCAGCAGCACGGGACCCGCGGGCACAGATACGCAGTATTTT.

The chain combines TRBV5-1 with TRBJ2-7; 7 nucleotides match TRBD2. The V gene's germline CDR1 is SGHRS and CDR2 YFSETQ. The CDR3 has 15 residues. After removal of 5 bases from V and 3 bases from J, the junction contained 11 bases not matched to a gene. The CDR3 region is CASRLTSATNYEQYF. In DNA form, the CDR3 reads TGCGCCAGCAGGTTAACTAGCGCGACCAACTACGAGCAGTACTTC. Full variable domain (outside the CDR3, taken from reference TRBV5-1 and TRBJ2-7): KAGVTQTPRYLIKTRGQQVTLSCSPISGHRSVSWYQQTPGQGLQFLFEYFSETQRNKGNFPGRFSGRQFSNSRSEMNVSTLELGDSALYLCASRLTSATNYEQYFGPGTRLTVT.

The CDR3 reads CATSRQGRANEKLFF. The CDR3 coding sequence is TGTGCCACCAGCAGGCAGGGGAGGGCTAATGAAAAACTGTTTTTT. The chain recombines TRBV15 with TRBJ1-4; D may be TRBD1 (6 bases). Germline CDR1 reads LNHNV; CDR2 reads YYDKDF (reference sequence). This CDR3 is 15 amino acids long. V was pared by 3 bases and J by 3 bases, with 11 bases between.

The chain uses TRBV19 and TRBJ2-1; 9 bases are shared with TRBD1. After removal of 0 bases from V and 8 bases from J, the junction contained 11 bases not matched to a gene. Germline V lookup: CDR1 LNHDA, CDR2 SQIVND (reference sequence). The CDR3 spans 17 residues. CDR3 DNA sequence: TGTGCCAGTAGTATAGATATTTGGACAGGGGTTTACGATGAGCAGTTCTTC. This codes for CASSIDIWTGVYDEQFF.

The rearrangement joins TRBV2 to TRBJ2-5; possibly TRBD1 for D (5 bases). Trimming took off 4 bases at V and 9 bases at J, with 21 bases between the two ends. The CDR3 has 15 amino acids. CDR1 and CDR2 (germline): SNHLY, FYNNEI. CDR3 DNA: TGTGCCAGCAGTGTCAAGGGCCTAGGGGAAAAGGCCCAGTACTTC. This translates into CASSVKGLGEKAQYF.

This CDR3 reads CASSPQGAQGIEGYTF. In DNA form, the CDR3 reads TGTGCCAGCAGTCCCCAAGGTGCCCAGGGAATTGAAGGCTACACCTTC. V gene TRBV27 combines with J gene TRBJ1-2; the D gene is possibly TRBD1 (5 bases). CDR3 length: 16 residues. CDR1 is MNHEY and CDR2 is SMNVEV in the germline V gene (reference sequence). V was clipped by 5 bases and J by 8 bases, with 24 bases between them.

Note on this clone: An end of the junction differs from the germline gene, which may be a read error. The same CDR3 arises from other DNA sequences in this sample as well. The chain recombines TRBV2 with TRBJ2-5; maybe TRBD1 (6 bases). The CDR3 spans 13 residues. Germline V gives CDR1 SNHLY, CDR2 FYNNEI. CDR3 in amino acids: CASSEDRQETQYF. CDR3 nucleotide sequence: TGTGCCAGCAGCGAAGACAGGCAAGAGACCCAGTACTTC.

This rearrangement joins TRBV28 to TRBJ1-2; the match to TRBD1 covers 7 bases. V gave up 11 bases and J gave up 8 bases; unmatched junction bases: 14. The CDR3 totals 13 residues. CDR1 and CDR2 from the germline V gene are MDHEN and SYDVKM. The chain's CDR3 is CASRGQAGGGYTF. The CDR3 DNA reads as TGTGCCTCAAGGGGGCAGGCAGGTGGGGGCTACACCTTC.

The chain is built from TRBV27 and TRBJ2-3; TRBD2 is a possible D gene (5 bases). The CDR3 spans 16 residues. V lost 0 bases to trimming and J lost 4 bases, with 14 bases between them. Germline V gene data show CDR1 as MNHEY and CDR2 as SMNVEV (reference sequence). In DNA, the CDR3 is TGTGCCAGCAGTTTATCCGGCAGAGGAGGACCAGATACGCAGTATTTT. Its translation is CASSLSGRGGPDTQYF.

The chain recombines TRBV14 with TRBJ2-1; D might be TRBD2 (6 bases). This CDR3 is 15 amino acids long. Germline V lookup: CDR1 SGHDN, CDR2 FVKESK. Deletions cut 4 bases from V and 0 bases from J, with 10 bases between. The chain's CDR3 is CASSLIADSYNEQFF. CDR3 in DNA: TGTGCCAGCAGCCTAATAGCGGACTCCTACAATGAGCAGTTCTTC.

The CDR3 coding sequence is TGTGCCAGTTCGGCAGCGTACAATGAGCAGTTCTTC. Translated, it gives CASSAAYNEQFF. The rearrangement joins TRBV10-3 to TRBJ2-1; no clear D gene. This CDR3 is built from 12 residues. Germline CDR1 is ENHRY and CDR2 is SYGVKD. Trimming pared 10 bases from V and 4 bases from J, leaving 11 bases between.

The chain links TRBV27 to TRBJ2-1; no reliable D call. The CDR3 runs 14 residues. V lost 7 bases, J lost 0 bases, and 10 bases lay in between. The germline V gene encodes CDR1 MNHEY and CDR2 SMNVEV (reference sequence). The CDR3 coding sequence is TGTGCCAGCACCCCCTTCAGCTCCTACAATGAGCAGTTCTTC. Protein product: CASTPFSSYNEQFF.

CDR3 amino acids: CASSFRDSFEAFF. DNA for the CDR3: TGTGCCAGCAGCTTCCGGGACAGCTTTGAAGCTTTCTTT. This chain uses TRBV11-2 with TRBJ1-1, with TRBD1 matching over 7 bases. There are 13 residues in the CDR3. Germline CDR1 is SGHAT and CDR2 is FQNNGV. With 3 bases clipped from V and 7 bases from J, the junction kept 5 bases outside the gene matches.

The V call is TRBV4-1, the J call TRBJ1-4, with D possibly TRBD1 on 6 matching bases. The germline CDR1 and CDR2 sequences are MGHRA and YSYEKL. V lost 1 base, J lost 8 bases, and 17 bases lay in between. This CDR3 is 16 amino acids long. CDR3 in amino acids: CASSQGWKGVGEKLFF. In DNA form, the CDR3 reads TGCGCCAGCAGCCAAGGATGGAAGGGGGTAGGAGAAAAACTGTTTTTT.

Here the CDR3 reads CATSREQGFPYEQYF. DNA of the CDR3: TGTGCCACCAGCAGAGAACAGGGATTCCCCTACGAGCAGTACTTC. The rearrangement links TRBV15 to TRBJ2-7; TRBD1 is a possible D gene (6 bases). Trimming cost V 0 bases and J 2 bases, with 11 bases left between them. The CDR3 has 15 residues. Per the germline V gene, CDR1 is LNHNV and CDR2 is YYDKDF (reference sequence).